These 17 T cell receptor beta chains were sequenced from one sample in a study of CD8+ T cells in alopecia areata. The treatment was: oral pan-JAK inhibitor, 5-10 mg twice daily. Following extraction, RNA underwent reverse transcription to cDNA, which served as the sequencing template. Measured with immunoSEQ multiplex PCR; TCRdb has only the in-frame clones, and not every one. The sample holds 90,000 or so clones, 40% to 50% seen once. Source: CD8+ T cells sorted from blood, taken at week 24, from a patient treated with tofacitinib. These receptors came from a human donor with alopecia areata.

The rearrangement links TRBV19 to TRBJ2-7, with 8 nucleotides matching TRBD2. The germline CDR1 and CDR2 sequences are LNHDA and SQIVND (reference sequence). This CDR3 has 12 amino acids. V lost 8 bases, J lost 4 bases, and 4 bases stayed unmatched. This chain's CDR3 is CASGSGTYEQYF. CDR3 nucleotides: TGTGCCAGTGGTAGCGGGACTTACGAGCAGTACTTC. Based on the CDR3 plus reference TRBV19 and TRBJ2-7, the full variable domain is DGGITQSPKYLFRKEGQNVTLSCEQNLNHDAMYWYRQDPGQGLRLIYYSQIVNDFQKGDIAEGYSVSREKKESFPLTVTSAQKNPTAFYLCASGSGTYEQYFGPGTRLTVT.

The gene calls are TRBV25-1 and TRBJ2-1; the D is unclear. Trimming left V 8 bases short and J 3 bases short, with 14 bases between. CDR1 and CDR2 (germline): MGHDK, SYGVNS. CDR3 length: 14 residues. CDR3 sequence reads: CASCPNRLYNEQFF. CDR3 bases: TGTGCCAGCTGTCCGAATCGACTCTACAATGAGCAGTTCTTC.

The genes are TRBV19 and TRBJ1-2, with D possibly being TRBD1 (6 bases). The CDR3 contains 12 residues. Trimming shortened V by 7 bases and J by 3 bases, and 9 bases separated the two germline ends. Germline CDR1 reads LNHDA; CDR2 reads SQIVND (reference sequence). The CDR3 spells CASTGEDYGYTF. The DNA for the CDR3 is TGTGCCAGTACAGGGGAGGACTATGGCTACACCTTC.

The chain is built from TRBV11-3 and TRBJ2-3; D perhaps matches TRBD1 (5 bases). V lost 5 bases and J lost 2, with 17 bases in between. The CDR3 is 16 amino acids. The germline V gene has CDR1 SGHNT and CDR2 YENEEA. Written as DNA, the CDR3 is TGTGCCAGCAGCCCCAAGGTAGGGGCGGACACAGATACGCAGTATTTT. It encodes CASSPKVGADTDTQYF. Full variable domain (rest looked up from reference TRBV11-3 and TRBJ2-3): EAGVVQSPRYKIIEKKQPVAFWCNPISGHNTLYWYLQNLGQGPELLIRYENEEAVDDSQLPKDRFSAERLKGVDSTLKIQPAELGDSAVYLCASSPKVGADTDTQYFGPGTRLTVL.

This chain connects TRBV27 to TRBJ1-2, with D unclear. Trimming took off 4 bases at V and 5 bases at J, with 11 bases between the two ends. This CDR3 has 13 residues. Germline V gives CDR1 MNHEY, CDR2 SMNVEV (reference sequence). The CDR3 here is CASSSPRGYGYTF. The CDR3 DNA reads TGTGCCAGCAGTTCCCCTCGGGGTTATGGCTACACCTTC.

Points on this clone: The sample carries other DNA sequences with the same CDR3. V gene TRBV7-2 combines with J gene TRBJ2-7; TRBD2 agrees at 10 bases. The germline gives CDR1 SGHTA, CDR2 FQGNSA. The CDR3 length is 14 residues. The trim removed 5 bases at V and 2 bases at J, leaving 3 bases unmatched. As DNA, the CDR3 is TGTGCCAGCAGCCCCGGACTAGCGGCCTACGAGCAGTACTTC. Translation: CASSPGLAAYEQYF.

The rearrangement links TRBV7-9 to TRBJ1-1; D is undetermined. Germline V gene sequence: CDR1 SEHNR, CDR2 FQNEAQ (reference sequence). The CDR3 contains 11 residues. Trimming took 1 base from V and 7 from J, leaving 4 bases between them. CDR3 DNA sequence: TGTGCCAGCAGCTTAGGTGTTGAAGCTTTCTTT. The encoded protein is CASSLGVEAFF. The full variable domain, in which reference TRBV7-9 and TRBJ1-1 provide the parts outside the CDR3, is DTGVSQNPRHKITKRGQNVTFRCDPISEHNRLYWYRQTLGQGPEFLTYFQNEAQLEKSRLLSDRFSAERPKGSFSTLEIQRTEQGDSAMYLCASSLGVEAFFGQGTRLTVV.

This chain uses TRBV29-1 with TRBJ2-1; 9 bases line up with TRBD2. CDR3 length: 14 amino acids. The trim removed 7 bases at V and 7 bases at J, leaving 11 bases unmatched. CDR1 is SQVTM, CDR2 ANQGSEA, per germline. In nucleotides, the CDR3 is TGCAGCGCCGTGGGTGGAAGCGGGGGGAATGAGCAGTTCTTC. It is translated as CSAVGGSGGNEQFF.

CDR3 in amino acids: CASSPGTGFQETQYF. DNA for the CDR3: TGTGCCAGCAGCCCCGGGACAGGATTCCAAGAGACCCAGTACTTC. V is TRBV11-2 and J is TRBJ2-5, with 8 nucleotides matching TRBD1. Germline V gene data show CDR1 as SGHAT and CDR2 as FQNNGV. V lost 5 bases to trimming and J lost 1 base; unmatched junction nucleotides: 6. This CDR3 is built from 15 residues.

This clone came up a few times. This chain connects TRBV5-1 to TRBJ2-3, with D possibly TRBD2 on 6 matching bases. Germline assignment: CDR1 SGHRS and CDR2 YFSETQ. This CDR3 has 13 amino acids. Trimming took off 5 bases at V and 3 bases at J, with 10 bases between the two ends. The CDR3 nucleotides are TGCGCCAGCAGGGAGGGCTCGACAGATACGCAGTATTTT. Translation: CASREGSTDTQYF.

V usage is TRBV27 and J usage is TRBJ2-1; D unresolved. The germline V gene has CDR1 MNHEY and CDR2 SMNVEV (reference sequence). The germline V and J ends were trimmed by 2 bases and 7 bases, with 9 bases remaining between them. The CDR3 sequence is 13 residues long. Here the CDR3 DNA reads TGTGCCAGCAGTTTACCCGGCTTGAATGAGCAGTTCTTC. Translating gives CASSLPGLNEQFF.

The chain uses TRBV29-1 and TRBJ2-2; 8 bases are a match to TRBD2. The junction had 2 bases not matched to a gene; V was cut back by 5 bases and J by 0 bases. CDR3 length: 14 residues. Germline CDR1 is SQVTM and CDR2 is ANQGSEA. CDR3 loop: CSVPGGTNTGELFF. In DNA form, the CDR3 reads TGCAGCGTTCCGGGAGGGACGAACACCGGGGAGCTGTTTTTT.

This clone was detected only a few times. The gene calls are TRBV29-1 and TRBJ2-2; 7 positions agree with TRBD2. After removal of 4 bases from V and 4 bases from J, the junction contained 9 bases not matched to a gene. Per the germline V gene, CDR1 is SQVTM and CDR2 is ANQGSEA. CDR3 length: 15 residues. In nucleotides, the CDR3 is TGCAGCGTTGTTCCGGCGGGAGCTCCCACCGGGGAGCTGTTTTTT. This gives the protein CSVVPAGAPTGELFF.

The sample holds a few counts of this clone. The rearrangement uses TRBV7-9 and TRBJ2-6, with D unresolved. V lost 2 bases and J lost 0, with 5 bases in between. This CDR3 region has 15 residues. CDR1 and CDR2 from the germline V gene are SEHNR and FQNEAQ (reference sequence). The CDR3 bases are TGTGCCAGCAGCTTAAGTCGCTCTGGGGCCAACGTCCTGACTTTC. This gives the protein CASSLSRSGANVLTF. The whole variable domain, remainder taken from reference TRBV7-9 and TRBJ2-6, is DTGVSQNPRHKITKRGQNVTFRCDPISEHNRLYWYRQTLGQGPEFLTYFQNEAQLEKSRLLSDRFSAERPKGSFSTLEIQRTEQGDSAMYLCASSLSRSGANVLTFGAGSRLTVL.

V usage is TRBV5-1 and J usage is TRBJ2-1; TRBD2 aligns across 7 bases. CDR3 length: 17 amino acids. Germline V gene lookup returns CDR1 SGHRS and CDR2 YFSETQ. Trimming cost V 3 bases and J 6 bases; bases outside gene matches: 15. DNA of the CDR3: TGCGCCAGCAGCTCGGACCGAGCGGGGCCAAGGGGCAATGAGCAGTTCTTC. Encoded protein: CASSSDRAGPRGNEQFF.

The CDR3 nucleotides are TGTGCCAGCAGCGTATCGACAGGACTTAACTACGAGGTGTACTTC. Amino acids: CASSVSTGLNYEVYF. This chain uses TRBV9 with TRBJ2-7, with D possibly matching TRBD1 (6 bases). Germline V gene sequence: CDR1 SGDLS, CDR2 YYNGEE. The CDR3 is 15 amino acids. Trimming removed 1 base from V and 12 bases from J, with 23 bases in between.

The chain has TRBV2 and TRBJ2-7, with unresolved D. Germline V gene sequence: CDR1 SNHLY, CDR2 FYNNEI. The length of the CDR3 is 13 residues. V shed 0 bases and J shed 2 bases, with 5 bases lying between them. CDR3 residues: CASSEARAYEQYF. CDR3 nucleotides: TGTGCCAGCAGTGAAGCTCGCGCCTACGAGCAGTACTTC.